The source of this TCR beta chain is a study of T cell changes during pregnancy in multiple sclerosis. TCRdb keeps only in-frame clones here, not all; method: immunoSEQ multiplex PCR. This sample carries 45,000 to 60,000 clones, about nine tenths of them seen once, and the ten largest clones take roughly 0.6%. This clone was detected once. The CDR3 is 16 amino acids. Germline values: CDR1 LNHDA, CDR2 SQIVND (reference sequence). Between the trimmed V and J ends, which lost 6 bases and 6 bases, there was a span of 21 bases. The sequences come from CD4+ T cells from peripheral blood mononuclear cells, collected after pregnancy. The V gene is TRBV19, the J gene TRBJ1-5; tentative D call: TRBD1 (5 bases). The TCR sequence derives from a female donor in good health, enrolled as a control in a pregnancy study. The CDR3 protein is CASSHPPAGRGQPQHF. The CDR3 bases are TGTGCCAGTAGCCACCCACCGGCAGGGCGGGGTCAGCCCCAGCATTTT.